What follows are 12 T cell receptor beta chains derived from one specimen sequenced in a study of identical twins. Via MiXCR, TCRdb re-called the 5' RACE reads, giving one row per CDR3 protein. The sample holds fewer than 650,000 distinct CDR3 sequences, just over 7% seen once. This same sample was also part of a study on yellow fever vaccine responses in identical twins.

Sequenced input: PBMCs. These receptors were taken from a woman aged 18-29 years in good health.

This clonotype was observed a handful of times. Here the CDR3 reads CSARVGGGAFDEQYV. The CDR3 region has the DNA TGCAGTGCTAGAGTCGGCGGGGGGGCCTTCGACGAGCAGTACGTC. The gene calls are TRBV20-1 and TRBJ2-7; TRBD2 matches at 9 bases. The CDR3 has 15 amino acids. Germline loops: CDR1 DFQATT, CDR2 SNEGSKA (reference sequence). V shed 1 base and J 5 bases; nucleotides not matched to a gene: 9.

This clonotype was found a few times. V is TRBV10-1 and J is TRBJ2-3; D gene ambiguous. Germline V lookup: CDR1 WNHNN, CDR2 SYGVQD (reference sequence). V was clipped by 2 bases and J by 8 bases, with 11 bases between them. The CDR3 consists of 13 residues. Here the CDR3 reads CASSEGPPGTQYF. The CDR3 DNA reads as TGCGCCAGCAGTGAGGGGCCCCCGGGTACGCAGTATTTT.

The J gene is TRBJ2-7, the V gene TRBV7-9, with D perhaps matching TRBD1 (6 bases). Trimming pared 5 bases from V and 3 bases from J, leaving 11 bases between. This CDR3 has 13 residues. Germline V lookup: CDR1 SEHNR, CDR2 FQNEAQ (reference sequence). In DNA, the CDR3 is TGTGCCAGCAGCCCCGTGGACAGCTACGAGCAGTACGTC. It is translated as CASSPVDSYEQYV.

The chain combines TRBV4-2 with TRBJ2-5, with 13 bases that match TRBD2. The CDR3 loop spans 18 amino acids. Germline-derived CDR1 and CDR2 are LGHNA and YNFKEQ. J was trimmed by 5 bases and V by 2 bases; bases with no gene match: 11. The CDR3 protein is CASSQPGLAGPKGETQYF. The CDR3 DNA follows: TGTGCCAGCAGCCAACCGGGACTAGCGGGACCCAAAGGGGAGACCCAGTACTTC.

In nucleotides, the CDR3 is TGTGCCAGCAGGAATAGCGCGAACACCGGGGAGCTGTTTTTT. Translation: CASRNSANTGELFF. This chain joins TRBV2 and TRBJ2-2; TRBD2 is a possible D gene (5 bases). The ends were cut back, 6 bases at V and 0 bases at J, with 8 bases in the middle. Per the germline V gene, CDR1 is SNHLY and CDR2 is FYNNEI. The CDR3 totals 14 residues.

This clonotype appeared a few times. This sequence joins TRBV20-1 and TRBJ2-5; a possible D gene is TRBD2 (6 bases). Germline CDR1 reads DFQATT; CDR2 reads SNEGSKA (reference sequence). The CDR3 contains 18 residues. V lost 5 bases to trimming and J lost 5 bases, with 30 bases between them. CDR3 DNA sequence: TGCAGTGCTCAGAGCTTCGGGGGTGGTAGTGGCAGTTGGGAGACCCAGTACTTC. It encodes CSAQSFGGGSGSWETQYF.

In this sample, this clonotype turned up a few times. The V gene is TRBV20-1, the J gene TRBJ2-3; D is unresolved. The CDR3 length is 13 residues. Germline lookup yields CDR1 DFQATT and CDR2 SNEGSKA (reference sequence). V was shortened by 6 bases and J by 0 bases, with 10 bases between the two germline ends. The CDR3 protein is CSAPVGSTDTQYF. The CDR3 region has the DNA TGCAGTGCGCCGGTCGGTAGCACAGATACGCAGTATTTT.

This clonotype occurred many times. This chain joins TRBV5-1 and TRBJ1-5; no firm D call. The CDR3 runs to 15 residues. Trimming left V 0 bases short and J 0 bases short, with 7 bases between. Germline-derived CDR1 and CDR2 are SGHRS and YFSETQ. The CDR3 DNA reads as TGCGCCAGCAGCTTGGGGCCCACTAGCAATCAGCCCCAGCATTTT. Translating it yields CASSLGPTSNQPQHF.

Ten or more counts support this clonotype. The CDR3 DNA is TGTGCCATCAGCCTAAACCGGGACAACTATGGCTACACCTTC. It is translated as CAISLNRDNYGYTF. The chain couples TRBV10-3 to TRBJ1-2, with a possible D match to TRBD1 (5 bases). V shed 6 bases and J shed 2 bases, with 13 bases lying between them. This CDR3 is 14 amino acids long. Per the germline V gene, CDR1 is ENHRY and CDR2 is SYGVKD.

This chain uses TRBV24-1 with TRBJ2-7; 7 bases match TRBD1. CDR1 and CDR2 (germline): KGHDR, SFDVKD. V was clipped by 5 bases and J by 2 bases; unmatched bases: 5. This CDR3 region has 14 residues. CDR3 nucleotide sequence: TGTGCCACCAGTGCCGACAGGGCACCCTACGAGCAGTACTTC. The encoded protein is CATSADRAPYEQYF.

V is TRBV12-3 or TRBV12-4 and J is TRBJ2-5; D gene unclear. V lost 2 bases and J lost 4, with 11 bases in between. The CDR3 has 14 residues. CDR3 protein: CASSLPGEPETQYF. The CDR3, as DNA: TGTGCCAGCAGTTTACCGGGTGAGCCAGAGACCCAGTACTTC.

This clonotype occurred many times. The rearrangement joins TRBV3-1 to TRBJ2-7; 11 bases agree with TRBD2. Germline CDR1 reads LGHDT; CDR2 reads YNNKEL (reference sequence). CDR3 length: 16 residues. With V trimmed by 3 bases and J by 3 bases, 7 bases remained unmatched. The DNA of the CDR3 is TGTGCCAGCAGCCAGACGGGGACTAGCGGTTACTACGAGCAGTACTTC. Encoded protein: CASSQTGTSGYYEQYF.